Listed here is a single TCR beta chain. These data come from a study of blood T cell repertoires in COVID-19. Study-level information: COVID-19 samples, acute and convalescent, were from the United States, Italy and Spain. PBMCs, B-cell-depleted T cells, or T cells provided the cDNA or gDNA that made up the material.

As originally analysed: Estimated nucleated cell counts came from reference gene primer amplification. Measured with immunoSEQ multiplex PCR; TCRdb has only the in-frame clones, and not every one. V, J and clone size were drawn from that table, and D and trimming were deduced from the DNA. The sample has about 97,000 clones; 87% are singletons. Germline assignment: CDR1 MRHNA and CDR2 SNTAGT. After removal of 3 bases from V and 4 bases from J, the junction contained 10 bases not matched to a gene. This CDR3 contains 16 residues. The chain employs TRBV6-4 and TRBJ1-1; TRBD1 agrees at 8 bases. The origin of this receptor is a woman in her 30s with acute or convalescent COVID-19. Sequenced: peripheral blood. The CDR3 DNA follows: TGTGCCAGCAGTGATGCGCCGGACAGGGCGAGCACTGAAGCTTTCTTT. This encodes CASSDAPDRASTEAFF.